The clone carrying this T cell receptor (beta chain) was found a few times. This sample was included in a study of blood T cells in healthy people across ages. Then a second PCR, running roughly 7 to 11 cycles, was carried out with a sample-barcoded 5' primer and a J-beta primer mix. MiXCR, run by TCRdb on the 5' RACE reads, gives a single entry per CDR3 protein. The data show under 700,000 distinct CDR3 sequences, approximately 25% seen once. The data also belong to a second study, concerning T cells of mothers and their children.

This clonotype was obtained from a boy younger than 18 in good health. The source material was blood.

In nucleotides, the CDR3 is TGTGCCAGCAGCCCAAGGGCAGATACGCAGTATTTT. It is translated as CASSPRADTQYF. The chain recombines TRBV7-2 with TRBJ2-3; no clear D gene. V was trimmed by 5 bases and J by 4 bases, leaving 7 bases between them. The CDR3 has 12 amino acids. Germline lookup yields CDR1 SGHTA and CDR2 FQGNSA.